These 30 T cell receptor beta chains were all obtained from the same sample, sequenced in a study of Graves' ophthalmopathy and Graves' hyperthyroidism. Transcripts of RNA were the source for amplifying TCR beta CDR3 regions. HTBI-primed first-round RT-PCR preceded second-round multiplex PCR. TCRdb reprocessed the multiplex PCR reads with MiXCR, giving one entry per CDR3 protein. The profile shows a few hundred thousand distinct CDR3 sequences, 20% to 25% of them singletons. The sample consisted of peripheral blood. All receptors come from a woman younger than 35 with stable Graves' hyperthyroidism.

In its sample, this clonotype was seen many times. This sequence joins TRBV6-1 and TRBJ2-5; 9 nucleotides agree with TRBD2. V shed 7 bases, J shed 8 bases, and the junction held 23 bases outside the gene matches. Per the germline V gene, CDR1 is MNHNS and CDR2 is SASEGT. The length of the CDR3 is 18 residues. The CDR3: CASIPGEGGRASEYTQYF. The CDR3 DNA reads TGTGCCAGCATCCCGGGAGAGGGCGGGAGGGCCTCTGAGTACACCCAGTACTTC.

At least ten counts were recorded for this clonotype. The V gene is TRBV25-1, the J gene TRBJ1-1; D might be TRBD1 (5 bases). The germline V gene encodes CDR1 MGHDK and CDR2 SYGVNS. Trimming stripped 2 bases from V and 1 base from J, with 11 bases between. This CDR3 is built from 15 residues. The CDR3 here is CASSEKATENTEAFF. The CDR3 nucleotides read TGTGCCAGCAGTGAAAAGGCGACAGAGAACACTGAAGCTTTCTTT.

In this sample, this clonotype turned up many times. The chain couples TRBV27 to TRBJ2-2; a possible D gene is TRBD1 (5 bases). V was shortened by 5 bases and J by 6 bases, with 10 bases between the two germline ends. Germline V CDR1 and CDR2: MNHEY, SMNVEV (reference sequence). This CDR3 spans 13 amino acids. CDR3 sequence reads: CASSSRDPGELFF. DNA for the CDR3: TGTGCCAGCAGTAGCAGGGATCCCGGGGAGCTGTTTTTT.

This clonotype came up many times. The V and J genes are TRBV7-2 and TRBJ2-2, with 9 bases that match TRBD2. In germline, CDR1 is SGHTA, CDR2 FQGNSA. V gave up 3 bases and J gave up 3 bases; unmatched junction bases: 2. CDR3 size: 15 residues. The chain's CDR3 is CASSFSGSHTGELFF. CDR3 in DNA: TGTGCCAGCAGCTTTAGCGGGAGCCACACCGGGGAGCTGTTTTTT.

Only one count was recorded for this clonotype. This may stem from a read error, because a much larger clone lies one nucleotide away. The V and J genes are TRBV10-3 and TRBJ2-7; 8 nucleotides line up with TRBD1. The CDR3 is 16 amino acids. Germline V CDR1 and CDR2: ENHRY, SYGVKD. With 4 bases clipped from V and 2 bases from J, the junction kept 10 bases outside the gene matches. Here the CDR3 reads CAISGRQGHTPYEQYF. CDR3 bases: TGTGCCATCAGTGGGCGACAGGGGCATACACCCTACGAGCAGTACTTC.

This clonotype was seen repeatedly, ten times or more. CDR3 loop: CASSQSTRGVNEQYF. CDR3 DNA: TGTGCCAGCAGCCAAAGTACCCGGGGGGTCAATGAGCAGTACTTC. This chain links TRBV3-1 with TRBJ2-7, with 7 positions matching TRBD2. Germline V gene data show CDR1 as LGHDT and CDR2 as YNNKEL (reference sequence). CDR3 length equals 15 residues. V was pared by 2 bases and J by 7 bases, with 11 bases of the junction left unmatched.

This clonotype occurred many times. This sequence joins TRBV7-6 and TRBJ2-7, with 8 bases lining up with TRBD1. Losses at the gene ends were 5 bases for V and 6 bases for J; bases not matched to a gene: 9. Germline CDR1 SGHVS, CDR2 FNYEAQ. CDR3 length: 14 residues. The CDR3 loop reads CASSPAGGLSEQYF. The CDR3 region has the DNA TGTGCCAGCAGCCCGGCAGGGGGCCTAAGCGAGCAGTACTTC. Full variable domain (rest looked up from reference TRBV7-6 and TRBJ2-7): GAGVSQSPRYKVTKRGQDVALRCDPISGHVSLYWYRQALGQGPEFLTYFNYEAQQDKSGLPNDRFSAERPEGSISTLTIQRTEQRDSAMYRCASSPAGGLSEQYFGPGTRLTVT.

This clonotype was seen repeatedly, ten times or more. The chain is built from TRBV28 and TRBJ2-5; D is unresolved. V was cut by 2 bases and J by 1 base, with 11 bases left in between. The CDR3 has 15 residues. CDR1 is MDHEN and CDR2 is SYDVKM in the germline V gene. CDR3 region: CASSLVYRPQETQYF. In DNA, the CDR3 is TGTGCCAGCAGTTTAGTGTATAGGCCCCAAGAGACCCAGTACTTC.

A few counts support this clonotype. A much more abundant neighbour one base away suggests this may be a read error. This rearrangement joins TRBV6-5 to TRBJ2-4; D unclear. V lost 7 bases and J 11 bases, leaving 21 bases between the germline ends. The CDR3 consists of 14 residues. CDR1 MNHEY and CDR2 SVGAGI come from the germline V gene. CDR3 region: CASISPALGNVQYF. In DNA form, the CDR3 reads TGTGCCAGCATTAGCCCGGCCTTGGGGAACGTTCAGTACTTC.

About this clonotype itself: This may stem from a read error, because a much larger clone lies one nucleotide away. The chain recombines TRBV10-3 with TRBJ2-1; TRBD2 agrees at 7 bases. Germline V gene data show CDR1 as ENHRY and CDR2 as SYGVKD. This CDR3 is 16 amino acids long. The CDR3 DNA reads as TGTGCCATCAGTGAGAGCGGGGACTACTCCTACAATGAGAAGTTCTTC. Translating it yields CAISESGDYSYNEKFF.

This clonotype was detected ten times or more. V gene TRBV20-1 combines with J gene TRBJ2-7; 11 nucleotides align to TRBD2. Germline CDR1 and CDR2: DFQATT and SNEGSKA (reference sequence). This CDR3 contains 12 residues. J lost 6 bases, V lost 6 bases, and 4 bases had no gene match. For the CDR3, the DNA is TGCAGTGCACTAGCGGGAGAGGTCGAGCAGTACTTC. Residues: CSALAGEVEQYF.

This clonotype was seen repeatedly, ten times or more. A much larger clone lies one base from this, so it may be a read error. The conserved phenylalanine or tryptophan normally closing the CDR3 is absent here, so this likely arose from a read error. V gene TRBV6-5 combines with J gene TRBJ1-1; the D is unclear. V lost 4 bases and J lost 0, with 6 bases in between. Germline assignment: CDR1 MNHEY and CDR2 SVGAGI. The CDR3 runs to 13 residues. The CDR3 DNA sequence: TGTGCCAGCAGTTCTAGCATGAACACTGAAGCTTTCCTT. Amino acids: CASSSSMNTEAFL.

This clonotype was seen ten or more times. The rearrangement joins TRBV28 to TRBJ2-2, with D perhaps TRBD1 or TRBD2 (5 bases each). Germline CDR1 MDHEN, CDR2 SYDVKM. Trimming cost V 11 bases and J 10 bases, with 17 bases left between them. This CDR3 contains 12 residues. CDR3 sequence: CAAREGRQELFF. The CDR3 coding sequence is TGTGCCGCTAGAGAGGGACGACAGGAGCTGTTTTTT.

Ten or more counts support this clonotype. The chain has TRBV6-2 or TRBV6-3 and TRBJ2-7; 7 bases fit TRBD2. The CDR3 has 15 amino acids. The germline CDR1 and CDR2 sequences are MNHEY and SVGEGT. V lost 1 base and J lost 2; bases outside the gene matches: 5. CDR3: CASSYLLAPTYEQYF. CDR3 coding DNA: TGTGCCAGCAGTTACTTACTAGCGCCTACCTACGAGCAGTACTTC.

This clonotype was recorded many times. The rearrangement links TRBV6-2 or TRBV6-3 to TRBJ2-7, with TRBD2 matching 11 bases. The length of the CDR3 is 18 residues. Per germline, CDR1 MNHEY and CDR2 SVGEGT. V was clipped by 6 bases and J by 6 bases; unmatched bases: 19. For the CDR3, the DNA is TGTGCCAGCAGCGTCCCGGGACGATCGACTAGCGGGATCTCCGAGCAGTACTTC. Translation gives CASSVPGRSTSGISEQYF.

The CDR3 region is CASSGDSQLAKNIQYF. CDR3 bases: TGTGCCAGTAGTGGGGACAGTCAACTAGCCAAAAACATTCAGTACTTC. The V call is TRBV19, the J call TRBJ2-4, with 7 bases fitting TRBD1. The CDR3 is 16 residues long. Trimming removed 5 bases from V and 0 bases from J; junction bases left unmatched: 7. Germline V CDR1 and CDR2: LNHDA, SQIVND (reference sequence).

This clonotype was recorded many times. In DNA form, the CDR3 reads TGTGCCAGCACCCTGGAGCAGGGGGGTTCCTACGAGCAGTACTTC. Amino acid sequence: CASTLEQGGSYEQYF. This rearrangement joins TRBV6-1 to TRBJ2-7; tentative D call: TRBD1 (7 bases). The V gene's germline CDR1 is MNHNS and CDR2 SASEGT. Trimming left V 7 bases short and J 1 base short, with 17 bases between. The CDR3 covers 15 residues.

This clonotype was recorded at least ten times. V gene TRBV6-2 or TRBV6-3 combines with J gene TRBJ2-7, with D perhaps matching TRBD1 (5 bases). CDR1 and CDR2 (germline): MNHEY, SVGEGT. Trimming cost V 0 bases and J 1 base, with 10 bases left between them. The CDR3 covers 15 residues. Here the CDR3 DNA reads TGTGCCAGCAGTTACTCGGTGACAGCATCCTACGAGCAGTACTTC. This sequence encodes CASSYSVTASYEQYF.

V gene TRBV20-1 combines with J gene TRBJ2-7; no definite D call. Trimming left V 3 bases short and J 9 bases short, with 18 bases between. CDR1 is DFQATT, CDR2 SNEGSKA, per germline (reference sequence). This CDR3 has 13 amino acids. CDR3 nucleotide sequence: TGCAGTGCTAGCGAGCGACCGTCCCCTGGGCAGTACTTC. Residues: CSASERPSPGQYF.

With regard to this clonotype: A read error may explain this, as a much larger clone is one base away. V gene TRBV15 combines with J gene TRBJ2-7; D call uncertain. Deletions cut 3 bases from V and 3 bases from J, with 6 bases between. The CDR3 length is 12 residues. CDR1 is LNHNV and CDR2 is YYDKDF in the germline V gene (reference sequence). For the CDR3, the DNA is TGTGCCACCAGCAGCTCCCACTACGAGCAGTACTTC. It codes for CATSSSHYEQYF.

The chain links TRBV7-2 to TRBJ1-1, with 8 bases fitting TRBD1. Trimming at V came to 2 bases and at J to 0 bases, leaving 8 bases not matched to a gene. CDR1 and CDR2 from the germline V gene are SGHTA and FQGNSA. The CDR3 length is 17 residues. As DNA, the CDR3 is TGTGCCAGCAGCTTACACGGGACAGGACCCATGAACACTGAAGCTTTCTTT. Its translation: CASSLHGTGPMNTEAFF.

This clonotype was found many times. This sequence joins TRBV27 and TRBJ2-7; 8 nucleotides align to TRBD2. This CDR3 is built from 16 residues. The V gene's germline CDR1 is MNHEY and CDR2 SMNVEV (reference sequence). The trim removed 0 bases at V and 1 base at J, leaving 5 bases unmatched. Written as DNA, the CDR3 is TGTGCCAGCAGTTTATCTCCTAGCGGGCGGTCCTACGAGCAGTACTTC. Translation: CASSLSPSGRSYEQYF.

At least ten counts were recorded for this clonotype. The rearrangement uses TRBV5-5 and TRBJ1-5, with 7 bases fitting TRBD1. Losses at the gene ends were 3 bases for V and 4 bases for J; bases not matched to a gene: 7. Germline CDR1 SGHKS, CDR2 YYEKEE (reference sequence). The CDR3 has 15 residues. CDR3 protein: CASSYLGTANQPQHF. The CDR3 DNA reads TGTGCCAGCAGCTACCTAGGGACAGCTAATCAGCCCCAGCATTTT.

Ten or more counts support this clonotype. One end of the junction fails to match germline, which may point to a read error. V usage is TRBV7-9 and J usage is TRBJ2-7; tentative D call: TRBD2 (6 bases). The CDR3 is made up of 15 amino acids. Germline V gene data show CDR1 as SEHNR and CDR2 as FQNEAQ (reference sequence). DNA for the CDR3: TGTGCCAGCAGCGCCCGTCTAGCGACCTTCAACGAGCGGTACTTC. Amino acids: CASSARLATFNERYF.

This clonotype was seen a handful of times. V usage is TRBV7-9 and J usage is TRBJ1-1; the D gene is possibly TRBD1 (5 bases). The CDR3 is 14 residues long. V gave up 5 bases and J gave up 1 base, with 11 bases separating them. Germline lookup yields CDR1 SEHNR and CDR2 FQNEAQ (reference sequence). In DNA form, the CDR3 reads TGTGCCAGCAGCGCGGGACGGAGGAACACTGAAGCTTTCTTT. Protein sequence: CASSAGRRNTEAFF.

This clonotype was picked up many times. This chain connects TRBV11-2 to TRBJ1-3, with D possibly being TRBD1 (5 bases). The CDR3 has 18 amino acids. Germline V gene data show CDR1 as SGHAT and CDR2 as FQNNGV. Deletions cut 4 bases from V and 0 bases from J, with 19 bases between. The CDR3 is CASSYGGGTVSSGNTIYF. CDR3 coding DNA: TGTGCCAGCAGCTACGGCGGAGGGACGGTTAGCTCTGGAAACACCATATATTTT. The variable domain in full, completed from reference TRBV11-2 and TRBJ1-3, reads EAGVAQSPRYKIIEKRQSVAFWCNPISGHATLYWYQQILGQGPKLLIQFQNNGVVDDSQLPKDRFSAERLKGVDSTLKIQPAKLEDSAVYLCASSYGGGTVSSGNTIYFGEGSWLTVV.

This clonotype was observed at least ten times. The chain's CDR3 is CASRTANSPLHF. CDR3 DNA sequence: TGTGCCAGCAGGACAGCTAATTCACCCCTCCACTTT. J is TRBJ1-6 and V is TRBV6-2 or TRBV6-3, with a possible D match to TRBD1 (5 bases). With 6 bases removed from V and 6 bases from J, the gap between germline ends came to 6 bases. The germline gives CDR1 MNHEY, CDR2 SVGEGT. CDR3 length equals 12 residues.

This clonotype has at least ten counts. The chain combines TRBV7-2 with TRBJ1-5, with D maybe TRBD1 (5 bases). The CDR3 length is 15 residues. Germline CDR1 SGHTA, CDR2 FQGNSA. Between the trimmed V and J ends, which lost 0 bases and 0 bases, there was a span of 6 bases. This chain's CDR3 is CASSLAGTSNQPQHF. For the CDR3, the DNA is TGTGCCAGCAGCTTAGCCGGGACTAGCAATCAGCCCCAGCATTTT.

This clonotype turned up a few times. The V call is TRBV11-1, the J call TRBJ2-5; D may be TRBD1 (6 bases). There are 13 residues in the CDR3. CDR1 is SGHAT, CDR2 FQDESV, per germline (reference sequence). V was clipped by 5 bases and J by 5 bases, with 12 bases between them. The CDR3 here is CASSRNRAETQYF. The CDR3, as DNA: TGTGCCAGCAGCCGAAACAGGGCCGAGACCCAGTACTTC. Full variable domain (missing parts from reference TRBV11-1 and TRBJ2-5): EAEVAQSPRYKITEKSQAVAFWCDPISGHATLYWYRQILGQGPELLVQFQDESVVDDSQLPKDRFSAERLKGVDSTLKIQPAELGDSAMYLCASSRNRAETQYFGPGTRLLVL.

The V gene is TRBV24-1, the J gene TRBJ1-2; D gene ambiguous. The CDR3 length is 14 residues. Trimming took 1 base from V and 8 from J, leaving 13 bases between them. Germline CDR1 is KGHDR and CDR2 is SFDVKD. The CDR3 reads CATSDFRRLDGYTF. In nucleotides, the CDR3 is TGTGCCACCAGTGATTTCAGGAGGCTGGACGGCTACACCTTC.